A selection of T cell receptor beta chains follows, all from one sample in a study of long-term antiretroviral therapy in people with HIV. Some clones are missing from TCRdb's copy, which holds only in-frame ones; the method was immunoSEQ multiplex PCR. The sample includes 20,000 to 25,000 clones, around 93% of them seen just once. The specimen was unsorted PBMCs, collected 4.4 years after starting antiretroviral therapy. Source of these receptors: a woman aged 50 to 60 with HIV. Both conserved end residues are part of each CDR3.

j_call v_call cdr3_aa
TRBJ2-7 TRBV7-2 CASSAGQGSYEQYF
TRBJ2-1 TRBV5-4 CASSPTGLYNEQFF
TRBJ2-7 TRBV5-4 CASSSRQHSYEQYF
TRBJ1-2 TRBV4-2 CASSQEARTVTVGGYTF
TRBJ1-4 TRBV6-5 CASKRGVNEKLFF
TRBJ2-2 TRBV11-2 CASSSFLGRATGELFF
TRBJ1-1 TRBV9 CASSVVPVIPTNTEAFF
TRBJ2-7 TRBV6-1 CASRTGTGPYEQYF
TRBJ2-7 TRBV5-8 CASSYPPHYEQYF
TRBJ2-7 TRBV7-3 CASSIGTGSTQYF
TRBJ1-3 TRBV15 CATSSALMLSGNTIYF
TRBJ1-4 TRBV19 CASSPGANEKLFF
TRBJ2-5 TRBV5-1 CASSLGGRGETQYF
TRBJ2-1 TRBV7-3 CASSLAGASSYNEQFF
TRBJ1-5 TRBV7-6 CASSQGLSSNQPQHF
TRBJ1-2 TRBV6-1 CASSEYGGNDGYTF
TRBJ2-7 TRBV5-1 CASSNTGAPHFGQYF
TRBJ2-7 TRBV9 CASSGRDSDHYEQYF
TRBJ2-1 TRBV5-4 CASSWGGDEQFF
TRBJ2-5 TRBV5-8 CASSLAWGLGGSRETQYF
TRBJ1-5 TRBV29-1 CSYQHLDQPQHF
TRBJ1-5 TRBV12-5 CASGLVGEFGYSNQPQHF
TRBJ2-2 TRBV6-4 CASTQAGELNTGELFF
TRBJ2-7 TRBV9 CASSVGGTDSYEQYF
TRBJ2-1 TRBV10-3 CAISEAGSGGDNEQFF
TRBJ2-7 TRBV19 CASSYSGGMKEQYF
TRBJ1-5 TRBV10-3 CAIRGRLDQPQHF